This T cell receptor beta chain was recovered during a study of immune evolution from preneoplasia to lung adenocarcinoma. TCRdb's table, derived via immunoSEQ multiplex PCR, lists solely in-frame clones and lacks some. This table has around 3,000 clones, over 80% appearing once. Findings of the study overall: Later-stage lesions appeared to have more T cells, more diversity, less clonality. Top clone frequencies peaked in normal lung, apparently declining through invasive adenocarcinoma.

For this clone: Its antigen is not identified.

Between about 2014 and 2018, patients underwent resection in Japan or China. Each case's diagnosis was confirmed by two pathologists on H&E. This receptor was taken from a person aged 35 to 50 with lung adenocarcinoma. Material for sequencing was FFPE adjacent normal lung tissue.

The CDR3 loop is CASKLQGPVETQYF. Written as DNA, the CDR3 is TGTGCCAGCAAACTGCAGGGACCTGTAGAGACCCAGTACTTC. This rearrangement joins TRBV27 to TRBJ2-5, with D perhaps assigned TRBD1 or TRBD2 (5 bases each). The CDR3 sequence is 14 residues long. V gave up 7 bases and J gave up 4 bases, with 16 bases separating them. Germline CDR1 MNHEY, CDR2 SMNVEV (reference sequence).